Here is one T cell receptor (beta chain) with its context. No antigen is known for it. The source of the sample is a study of cytomegalovirus exposure and HLA in healthy donors (dated by TCRdb to 2016 to 2017). About the full investigation: An earlier analysis of roughly 610 of the donors reported approximately 280 Gb of sequence data and 117 million unique TCR beta sequences obtained from 150 million to 200 million T cells. Rather than drawing on any new phenotypic data, the later analysis identified candidate immune exposures from TCR beta sequences and the way those sequences occurred across donors. The study combined high-throughput TCR immunosequencing, statistical association of individual TCRs with disease status, and machine learning to predict cytomegalovirus infection status. The study aimed to test whether signatures of past pathogen exposure could be identified by cataloging public T cell receptors. Both class I and class II loci were covered by HLA typing, at four-digit resolution. Several DR-DQ haplotypes were treated as single units for association and clustering because of strong linkage in the cohort. Using immunosequencing, the study profiled T cell repertoires from 500 to 800 subjects and related those repertoires to cytomegalovirus serostatus. A later genetic analysis used genome-wide SNP genotypes for about three fifths of the 666 donors, treating that subset as a discovery cohort. Donor age, sex, ethnicity and CMV serostatus were collected together with the repertoire data. All discovery cohort repertoires had been generated using a single sequencing platform. An early release covering roughly 600 HLA-typed donors comprised 250 to 350 gigabases of sequencing data and around 86 million unique TCR sequences. Of the approximately 400 genotyped donors, over 65% fell in the genetic ancestry cluster associated with self-reported Caucasian donors. To study patterns of TCR occurrence, a later analysis re-analyzed previously published TCR beta repertoires from 650 to 750 donors and added high-resolution HLA genotyping. Among around 400 genotyped donors of the cohort, an average of about 240,000 unique TCR beta nucleotide sequences was sequenced per donor, of which about 18% were non-productive. An earlier analysis of approximately 580 of the donors used high-throughput TCR beta sequencing to judge whether each TCR beta V gene segment behaved as functional or pseudogenic. Besides the first cohort of approximately 710 subjects, a separate validation cohort made up of roughly 120 different subjects was used. Typing coverage varied by locus: about 620-630 donors for A, B, C, DRB1 and DQB1; approximately 500 for DQA1; more than 600 for DPA1; around 450 for DPB1. The paper's findings and limits, for the study overall: The study listed approximately 150 TCR beta chains as associated with cytomegalovirus. A further reported finding was that TCR beta sequences accurately predicted the HLA-A and HLA-B alleles for most subjects in the first cohort. In a later analysis, around 15,000 TCR beta sequences were associated with specific HLA alleles at a false discovery rate of 0.05. The only immune exposure information available for the cohort was CMV serostatus. The cohort was sequenced for TCR beta chains only, and without alpha or paired-chain data the features that could be detected were limited. According to a later analysis, most CMV-associated TCR beta chains appeared to be HLA-restricted, and the HLA associations seemed to be driven largely by CMV exposure. In vitro tests confirmed that a few of the cytomegalovirus-associated TCR beta chains recognize cytomegalovirus antigens. Most TCR sequences were observed very rarely across donors, whereas some public TCRs were present in many individuals. In a later analysis, several top co-occurrence clusters were reported to appear linked to parvovirus B19, influenza, CMV and Epstein-Barr virus. Some IMGT-functional V segments, including TRBV6-2 and TRBV6-3, could not be distinguished by the 87-base-pair reads and were therefore excluded. Cytomegalovirus status was reported to be diagnosed by the classifier with high specificity and sensitivity in both the original and validation cohorts. In an earlier analysis of 587 of the donors, most TCR beta V segments appeared in productive rearrangements about 90% or about 30% of the time, broadly matching IMGT annotations. According to the authors, the approach could potentially be generalized to other disease states and immunological phenotypes. In a later analysis, HLA-associated TCR beta chains were found to be more clonally expanded and to have lower generation probabilities than equally common non-associated chains. A group of highly shared sequence variants was considered likely to be a technical artifact of the sequencing pipeline. In a later analysis, the rate of TCR association differed among HLA loci, with DRB1 alleles having the most associated TCRs and HLA-C alleles having the fewest. Because counts were too low, around 18 rarely observed V segments, including chromosome 9 orphons, were left out of the earlier analysis of 500 to 750 of the donors. Correlated functional status among segregating V segments might be attributable to linkage disequilibrium, but an unknown experimental factor could not be ruled out. According to a later genetic analysis, donors in an Asian-associated ancestry cluster had fewer N-insertions in productive TCRs than the approximately 610-donor mean. V-gene and J-gene trimming of TCR beta chains was associated with a missense DCLRE1C variant in a later genetic analysis, and the association was replicated in an independent cohort. Sequencing depth was assumed to be roughly uniform across donors in the presence/absence analyses, though that assumption may not hold. HLA typing was unavailable for some donors at each locus, so association tests used only the typed subset. When HLA alleles, especially DR and DQ, strongly co-occurred, TCR associations were difficult to assign to individual alleles.

The cohort was made up of 500 to 800 healthy bone marrow donors. At the time of sampling, every cohort member was nominally healthy, though immune exposures that went unrecorded were likely present. The donor tested CMV seropositive and was one of the 289 seropositive cohort members. Every donor gave a peripheral blood sample, and the peripheral blood mononuclear cells from that sample were used for TCR beta sequencing. The Qiagen DNeasy Blood Extraction Kit was used to extract genomic DNA from the blood cell samples. Library preparation used the immunoSEQ multiplex PCR assay. For the multiplex PCR, a mixture combining 60 forward primers for TCR Vbeta segments and 13 reverse primers for TCR Jbeta segments was used. Amplification of the CDR3 region of rearranged TCR beta genes was performed with a multiplex PCR assay on genomic DNA. The Illumina HiSeq System was used to sequence the amplified TCR beta libraries as 87-base-pair reads. In the source study's methods: A later analysis tallied 75 million to 95 million unique TCR beta chains across the 550 to 850 repertoires, and approximately 12 million of those chains were shared by two or more donors. A nearest-neighbor algorithm error-corrected the raw reads and collapsed the reads into unique sequences, merging closely related sequences to remove PCR and sequencing errors. To assign V, D and J gene segments, CDR3 sequences were aligned to IMGT reference sequences. Each retained sequence needed at least a six-nucleotide match to both a V gene segment and a J gene segment. Rearrangements were called productive when the CDR3 lacked stop codons and stayed in frame with V and J; all others were non-productive. Following IMGT convention, CDR3 was defined as the stretch from the second conserved V-encoded cysteine to the conserved J-encoded phenylalanine. The earlier analysis of about 610 of the donors excluded sequences that lacked an unambiguous match to a single V gene segment. In an earlier analysis of approximately 590 of the donors, a V segment was called functional when productive rearrangements were above 56.7%, and segregating when the standard deviation between donors exceeded 5%. A statistical classification framework was developed to diagnose cytomegalovirus status using the catalog of TCR beta chain sequences. In a later analysis, TCR nucleotide sequences were compared against IMGT/GENE-DB human TR gene sequences so that V and J genes could be assigned. Using the TCRdist pipeline, a later analysis assigned CDR3 sequences along with most-parsimonious VDJ recombination scenarios. In a later analysis, every TCR beta chain was defined by the combination of its CDR3 amino acid sequence and its V-gene family, and reads without a unique V-gene family were dropped. To address suspected cross-contamination and a sequencing artifact, a later analysis removed a few hundred highly shared, low-generation-probability nucleotide sequences. In a later analysis, a clonal expansion index was calculated for each public chain from normalized within-repertoire ranks of inferred template counts. In a later analysis, generation probabilities were computed using a VDJ recombination model fitted to out-of-frame rearrangements, and the results were checked against IGoR. In a later analysis, TCR-TCR, TCR-HLA and TCR-CMV co-occurrence was scored with hypergeometric tests, and a repertoire-size bias correction was applied to TCR pairs. A later analysis estimated false discovery rates by permuting HLA or CMV assignments 20 times. In a later analysis, co-occurring TCRs were grouped using DBSCAN, with TCRdist sequence similarity added in when clustering inside HLA-allele-positive subsets. Repertoires with fewer than 30,000 or more than 120,000 public chains were left out of co-occurrence clustering, as were about 5 repertoires with anomalous nucleotide sharing. The clones in this table, taken by TCRdb from immuneACCESS, are in-frame only. Not every clone is retained; where verified, under half of the shortfall comes from an unresolved V gene, and the cause of the rest is unknown. Clonal size and the V and J genes are those of that table, whereas D and trimming came from the DNA. The sample table includes tens of thousands of clones. More than 5.5% of the sample lies in the top ten.

From a lookup of the germline V gene, CDR1 and CDR2 are SGDLS and YYNGEE. V loses 0 bases at its end and J loses 5 bases; junction bases beyond the gene matches: 5. The CDR3 covers 15 residues, taking in both the cysteine and the phenylalanine. Of all the DNA, just the CDR3 is kept, 45 bases in frame from base 1. The TCR comes from a girl between 5 and 17 years old in good health and CMV-seropositive. Material: PBMCs. The rearrangement joined TRBV9 to TRBJ1-2; TRBD1 lines up with 9 middle nucleotides. The nucleotide sequence is given as TGTGCCAGCAGCGTAGGGGACAGGGTTATGTATGGCTACACCTTC. It translates to CASSVGDRVMYGYTF.